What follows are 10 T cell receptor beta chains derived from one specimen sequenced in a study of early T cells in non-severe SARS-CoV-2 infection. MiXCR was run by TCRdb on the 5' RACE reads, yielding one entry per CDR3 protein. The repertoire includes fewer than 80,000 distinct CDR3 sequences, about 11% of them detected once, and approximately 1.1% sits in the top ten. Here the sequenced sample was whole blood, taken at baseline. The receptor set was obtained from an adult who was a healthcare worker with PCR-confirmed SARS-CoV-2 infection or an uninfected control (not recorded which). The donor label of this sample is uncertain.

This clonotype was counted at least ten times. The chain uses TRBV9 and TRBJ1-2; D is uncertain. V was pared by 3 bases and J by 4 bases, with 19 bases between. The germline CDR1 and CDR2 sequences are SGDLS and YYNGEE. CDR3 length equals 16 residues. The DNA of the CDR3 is TGTGCCAGCAGCGGAATCCGACACAATCCCGTCTATGGCTACACCTTC. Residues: CASSGIRHNPVYGYTF.

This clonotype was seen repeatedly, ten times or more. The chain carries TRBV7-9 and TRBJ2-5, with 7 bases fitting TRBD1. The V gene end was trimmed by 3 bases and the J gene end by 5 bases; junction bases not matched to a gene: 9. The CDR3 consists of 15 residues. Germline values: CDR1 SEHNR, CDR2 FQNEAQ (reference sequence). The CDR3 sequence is CASSFLLTGQETQYF. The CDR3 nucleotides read TGTGCCAGCAGCTTCTTACTGACAGGGCAGGAGACCCAGTACTTC.

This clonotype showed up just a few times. The chain's CDR3 is CASSGGTYNGYTF. CDR3 DNA sequence: TGTGCCAGCAGCGGCGGGACGTATAATGGCTACACCTTC. V and J are TRBV9 and TRBJ1-2; D perhaps matches TRBD1 (5 bases). Trimming left V 3 bases short and J 6 bases short, with 12 bases between. Per germline, CDR1 SGDLS and CDR2 YYNGEE. The CDR3 extends over 13 amino acids.

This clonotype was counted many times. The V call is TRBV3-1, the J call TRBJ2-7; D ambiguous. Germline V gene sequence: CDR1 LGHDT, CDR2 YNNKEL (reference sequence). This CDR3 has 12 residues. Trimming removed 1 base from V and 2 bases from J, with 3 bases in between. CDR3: CASSQGPYEQYV. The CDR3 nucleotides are TGTGCCAGCAGCCAAGGCCCCTACGAGCAGTACGTC.

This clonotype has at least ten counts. The CDR3 reads CASTAREGATYEQFF. CDR3 DNA sequence: TGTGCCAGCACCGCCAGGGAGGGGGCGACGTATGAGCAGTTCTTC. This sequence joins TRBV9 and TRBJ2-1; the D call may be TRBD1 or TRBD2 (7 bases each). Germline V gene sequence: CDR1 SGDLS, CDR2 YYNGEE. V was trimmed by 6 bases and J by 8 bases, leaving 21 bases between them. This CDR3 contains 15 residues.

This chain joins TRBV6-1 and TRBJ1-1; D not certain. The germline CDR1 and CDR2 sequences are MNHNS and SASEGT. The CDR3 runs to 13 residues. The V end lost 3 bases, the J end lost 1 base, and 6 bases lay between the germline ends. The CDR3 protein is CASSEATNTEAFF. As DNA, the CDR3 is TGTGCCAGCAGTGAGGCAACGAACACTGAAGCTTTCTTT.

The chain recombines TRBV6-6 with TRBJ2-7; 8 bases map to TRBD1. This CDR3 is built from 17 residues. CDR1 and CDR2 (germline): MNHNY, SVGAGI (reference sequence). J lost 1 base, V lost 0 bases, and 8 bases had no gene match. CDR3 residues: CASSYSPDRAPSYEQYV. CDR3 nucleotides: TGTGCCAGCAGTTACTCCCCGGACAGGGCCCCTTCCTACGAGCAGTACGTC.

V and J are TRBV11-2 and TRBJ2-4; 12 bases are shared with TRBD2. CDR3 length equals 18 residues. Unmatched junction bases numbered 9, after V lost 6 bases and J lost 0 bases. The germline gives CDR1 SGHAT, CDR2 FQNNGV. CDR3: CASSPGLAGLLAKNIQYF. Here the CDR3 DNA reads TGTGCCAGCAGTCCAGGACTAGCGGGGTTACTAGCCAAAAACATTCAGTACTTC.

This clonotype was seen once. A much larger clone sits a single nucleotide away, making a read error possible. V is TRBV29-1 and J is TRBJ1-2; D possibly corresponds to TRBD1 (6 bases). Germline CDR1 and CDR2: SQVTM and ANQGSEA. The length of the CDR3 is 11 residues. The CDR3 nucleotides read TGCAGCGTGGGGACAAGGGGCGGCTACAGCTTC. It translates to CSVGTRGGYSF.

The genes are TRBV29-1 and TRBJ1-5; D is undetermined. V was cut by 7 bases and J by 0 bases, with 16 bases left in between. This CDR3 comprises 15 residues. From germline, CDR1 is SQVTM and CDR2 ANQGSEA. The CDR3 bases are TGCAGCGAGCGTCGCCTCCTGTGTAGCAATCAGCCCCAGCATTTT. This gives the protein CSERRLLCSNQPQHF.